This T cell receptor beta chain was retrieved from a study of T cell repertoires in cytomegalovirus infection. Each CDR3 protein is one row after TCRdb ran MiXCR on the reads. Of fewer than 250,000 distinct CDR3 sequences listed, about 12% are singletons. CDR3 length: 16 residues. CDR1 and CDR2 from the germline V gene are SGHVS and FQNEAQ. Trimming cost V 0 bases and J 5 bases; bases outside gene matches: 4. This clonotype was counted many times. What was sequenced was PBMCs. The chain links TRBV7-8 to TRBJ1-6, with TRBD1 matching over 7 bases. The source is a human donor in good health (CMV status not recorded). Some clones in this sample may be carry-over from other donors' samples. The CDR3 DNA reads TGTGCCAGCAGCTTAGCCCTCGGGACAGATAATTCACCCCTCCACTTT. This translates into CASSLALGTDNSPLHF.